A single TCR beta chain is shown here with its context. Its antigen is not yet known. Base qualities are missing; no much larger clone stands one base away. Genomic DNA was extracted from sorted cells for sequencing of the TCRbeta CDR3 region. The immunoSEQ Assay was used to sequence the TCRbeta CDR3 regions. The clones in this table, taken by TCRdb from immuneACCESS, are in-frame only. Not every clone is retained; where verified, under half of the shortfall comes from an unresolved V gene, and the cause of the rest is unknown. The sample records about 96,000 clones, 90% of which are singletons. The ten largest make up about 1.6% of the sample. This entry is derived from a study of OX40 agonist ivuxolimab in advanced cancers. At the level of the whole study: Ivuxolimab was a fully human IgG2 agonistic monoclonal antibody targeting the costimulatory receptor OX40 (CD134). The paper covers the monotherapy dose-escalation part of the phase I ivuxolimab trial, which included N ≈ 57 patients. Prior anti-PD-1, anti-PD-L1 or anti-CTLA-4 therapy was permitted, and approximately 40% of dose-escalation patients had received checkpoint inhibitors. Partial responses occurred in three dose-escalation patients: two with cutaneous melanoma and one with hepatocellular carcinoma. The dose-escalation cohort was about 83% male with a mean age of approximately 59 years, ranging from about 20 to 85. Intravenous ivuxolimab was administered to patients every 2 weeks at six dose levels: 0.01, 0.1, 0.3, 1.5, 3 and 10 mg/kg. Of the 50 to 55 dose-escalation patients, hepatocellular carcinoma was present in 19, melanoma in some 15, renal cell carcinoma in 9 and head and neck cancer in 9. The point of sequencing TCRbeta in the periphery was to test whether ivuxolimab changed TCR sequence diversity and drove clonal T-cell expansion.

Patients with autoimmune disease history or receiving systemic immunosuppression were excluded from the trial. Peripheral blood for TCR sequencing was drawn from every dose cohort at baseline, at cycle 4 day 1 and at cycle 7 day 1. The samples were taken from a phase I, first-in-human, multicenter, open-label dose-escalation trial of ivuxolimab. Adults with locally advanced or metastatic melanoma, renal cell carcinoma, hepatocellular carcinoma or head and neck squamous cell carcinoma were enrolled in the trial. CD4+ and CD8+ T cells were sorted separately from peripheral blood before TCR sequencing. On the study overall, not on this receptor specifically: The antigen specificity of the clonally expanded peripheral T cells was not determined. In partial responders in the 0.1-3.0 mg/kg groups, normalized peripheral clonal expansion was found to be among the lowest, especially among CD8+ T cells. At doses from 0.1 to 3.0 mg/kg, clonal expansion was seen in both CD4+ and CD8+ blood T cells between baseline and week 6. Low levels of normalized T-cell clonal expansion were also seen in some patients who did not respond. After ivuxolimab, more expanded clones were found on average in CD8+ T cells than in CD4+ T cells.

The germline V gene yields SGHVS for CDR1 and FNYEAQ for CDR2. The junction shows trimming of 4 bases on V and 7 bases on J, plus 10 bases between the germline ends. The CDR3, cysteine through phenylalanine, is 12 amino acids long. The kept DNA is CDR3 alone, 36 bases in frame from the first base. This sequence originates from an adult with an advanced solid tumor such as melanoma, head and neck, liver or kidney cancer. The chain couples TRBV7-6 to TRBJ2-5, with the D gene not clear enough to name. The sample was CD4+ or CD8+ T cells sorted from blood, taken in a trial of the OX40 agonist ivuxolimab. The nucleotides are TGTGCCAGCAGCTCCCACGTAGGGACCCAGTACTTC. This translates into CASSSHVGTQYF.